This T cell receptor (beta chain) is from a study of blood T cell repertoires in COVID-19. Study at large: Nucleic acid was either cDNA or gDNA, and it came from T cells, B-cell-depleted T cells, or PBMCs.

Seattle participants joined during active infection and were tracked over time. Here immunoSEQ multiplex PCR was the method, and the copy in TCRdb shows in-frame clones only, minus some. The sample lists roughly 230,000 clones; nearly 90% were seen once. The V end lost 4 bases, the J end lost 1 base, and 13 bases lay between the germline ends. The CDR3 sequence is 15 residues long. CDR1 MNHEY and CDR2 SMNVEV come from the germline V gene (reference sequence). This rearrangement joins TRBV27 to TRBJ1-2, with D perhaps TRBD1 (6 bases). Sequenced: peripheral blood. This receptor was identified in an older woman with COVID-19, enrolled during active disease. The CDR3 DNA reads as TGTGCCAGCAGTTCCGGACAGCGAGTTAACTATGGCTACACCTTC. This translates into CASSSGQRVNYGYTF.